These T cell receptor beta chains were read from a single sample in a study of T cells in Graves' hyperthyroidism and ophthalmopathy. TCRdb recomputed calls from the multiplex PCR reads with MiXCR, one row per CDR3 protein. Altogether about 460,000 distinct CDR3 sequences are present, 20% to 25% being singletons, with the ten largest covering 45% to 55%. Sequenced sample: blood. The receptors here all came from a woman between 65 and 79 years old with Graves' ophthalmopathy. The CDR3 runs from the conserved cysteine through the conserved F or W. The D gene is left open where the match is weak. Some rows have no size entry. The others give once, few or many, or a class for an expanded clone.

j_gene,abundance,len,v_gene,d_gene,CDR3aa,CDR3nt
TRBJ2-1,.,15,TRBV3-1,TRBD2,CTSSQDVGGGNEQFF,TGTACCAGCAGCCAAGACGTCGGGGGGGGGAATGAGCAGTTCTTC
TRBJ2-7,many,15,TRBV15,TRBD2,CATSRGTSRQYEQYF,TGTGCCACCAGCAGAGGGACTAGCAGGCAATACGAGCAGTACTTC
TRBJ2-7,.,13,TRBV29-1,.,CSFYGWPEYEQYF,TGCAGCTTTTACGGGTGGCCGGAATACGAGCAGTACTTC
TRBJ1-1,few,14,TRBV20-1,TRBD1,CSAKETGSYIEAFF,TGCAGTGCTAAAGAGACAGGGTCATATATTGAAGCTTTCTTT
TRBJ2-3,few,16,TRBV13,TRBD1,CASSLGNQGATDTQYF,TGTGCCAGCAGCTTGGGCAACCAGGGGGCCACAGATACGCAGTATTTT
TRBJ1-1,many,15,TRBV6-1,.,CASMEGQWMDTEAFF,TGTGCCAGCATGGAGGGCCAATGGATGGACACTGAAGCTTTCTTT
TRBJ1-5,few,17,TRBV28,TRBD1,CASSLEQGAGSNQPQHF,TGTGCCAGCAGTTTAGAACAGGGGGCGGGGAGCAATCAGCCCCAGCATTTT
TRBJ2-1,.,14,TRBV20-1,TRBD2,CSARLAGGVFEQFF,TGCAGTGCACGGCTAGCGGGAGGGGTTTTTGAGCAGTTCTTC
TRBJ1-6,.,17,TRBV10-3,TRBD1,CAISSTGPSTYNSPLHF,TGTGCCATCAGCTCGACAGGGCCGAGCACCTATAATTCACCCCTCCACTTT
TRBJ2-3,once,15,TRBV9,.,CASSLMGLRIDTQYF,TGCGCCAGCAGCCTAATGGGACTGAGGATAGATACGCAGTATTTT
TRBJ2-1,once,15,TRBV20-1,.,CSARDPRDANNEQFF,TGCAGTGCTAGAGATCCCCGGGACGCTAACAATGAGCAGTTCTTC
TRBJ1-6,.,15,TRBV6-5,TRBD1,CASSFQTGMNSPLHF,TGTGCCAGCAGTTTCCAGACAGGGATGAATTCACCCCTCCACTTT
TRBJ2-5,.,17,TRBV6-1,TRBD2,CASSEALRRGGKETQYF,TGTGCCAGCAGTGAAGCGCTTCGGCGGGGGGGTAAAGAGACCCAGTACTTC
TRBJ1-1,many,12,TRBV5-5,.,CASSLQGTEAFF,TGTGCCAGTTCCCTCCAGGGGACTGAAGCTTTCTTT
TRBJ1-6,.,14,TRBV7-9,.,CASVSGNYNSPLHF,TGTGCCAGCGTTTCGGGAAACTATAATTCACCCCTCCACTTT
TRBJ2-7,many,14,TRBV7-9,.,CASSRVPSSYEQYF,TGTGCCAGCAGTAGGGTTCCGAGCTCCTACGAGCAGTACTTC
TRBJ1-6,.,14,TRBV7-3,.,CASRQGPDNSPLHF,TGTGCCAGCAGACAGGGCCCAGATAATTCACCCCTCCACTTT
TRBJ2-3,.,15,TRBV20-1,TRBD2,CSVELLAGRTDTQYF,TGCAGTGTGGAACTACTAGCGGGAAGAACAGATACGCAGTATTTT
TRBJ1-1,few,14,TRBV30,TRBD1,CAWSVTGGGTEAFF,TGTGCCTGGAGTGTCACAGGGGGAGGCACTGAAGCTTTCTTT
TRBJ2-1,many,14,TRBV7-9,.,CASSPLGGYNEQFF,TGTGCCAGCAGCCCCCTAGGGGGATACAATGAGCAGTTCTTC
TRBJ2-7,.,15,TRBV6-1,TRBD2,CASSATSGRAGEQYF,TGTGCCAGCAGTGCTACTAGCGGGAGGGCCGGCGAGCAGTACTTC
TRBJ2-7,many,15,TRBV7-2,.,CASSQDRGGTYEQYF,TGTGCCAGCAGCCAAGACAGGGGAGGGACCTACGAGCAGTACTTC
TRBJ2-3,.,16,TRBV3-1,.,CASSQMWGVSTDTQYF,TGTGCCAGCAGCCAAATGTGGGGAGTTAGCACAGATACGCAGTATTTT
TRBJ1-1,many,14,TRBV27,.,CASSLRMENTEAFF,TGTGCCAGCAGTTTGCGTATGGAGAACACTGAAGCTTTCTTT
TRBJ1-4,many,12,TRBV12-3/TRBV12-4,.,CASSGENEKLFF,TGTGCCAGCAGTGGAGAGAATGAAAAACTGTTTTTT
TRBJ2-1,.,17,TRBV4-1,.,CASSQWVREKLYNEQFF,TGCGCCAGCAGCCAATGGGTGAGGGAGAAACTCTACAATGAGCAGTTCTTC
TRBJ2-7,few,16,TRBV24-1,TRBD1,CATSDPGQGGTTEQYF,TGTGCCACCAGTGACCCCGGACAGGGAGGTACGACGGAGCAGTACTTC
TRBJ2-1,many,15,TRBV2,TRBD2,CASSGGAVSYNEQFF,TGTGCCAGCTCGGGAGGGGCGGTCTCCTACAATGAGCAGTTCTTC
TRBJ1-2,few,14,TRBV5-1,TRBD1,CASSIQGQNYGYTF,TGCGCCAGCAGCATACAGGGACAGAACTATGGCTACACCTTC
TRBJ2-7,.,12,TRBV6-1,.,CASSSTPYEQYF,TGTGCCAGCAGTTCCACCCCCTACGAGCAGTACTTC
TRBJ2-3,.,13,TRBV6-2/TRBV6-3,.,CASILVSTDTQYF,TGTGCCAGCATTCTAGTGAGCACAGATACGCAGTATTTT
TRBJ1-1,many,14,TRBV2,TRBD1,CASSVSGQGSRAFF,TGTGCCAGCAGTGTGTCAGGACAGGGTTCGAGAGCTTTCTTT
TRBJ1-1,many,14,TRBV10-3,.,CAISESRGNTEAFF,TGTGCCATCAGTGAGTCTAGGGGGAACACTGAAGCTTTCTTT
TRBJ1-5,.,15,TRBV27,.,CASSFQGYSNQPQHF,TGTGCCAGCAGTTTCCAGGGATATAGCAATCAGCCCCAGCATTTT
TRBJ2-7,.,16,TRBV7-9,TRBD1,CASSLAEGQGTYEQYF,TGTGCCAGCAGCTTAGCGGAAGGACAGGGTACCTACGAGCAGTACTTC
TRBJ2-2,once,13,TRBV12-5,.,CASGLVYPGELFF,TGTGCTAGTGGTTTGGTATACCCCGGGGAGCTGTTTTTT
TRBJ2-3,.,15,TRBV4-1,TRBD2,CASSQPGRGADTQYF,TGCGCCAGCAGCCAACCGGGACGGGGGGCAGATACGCAGTATTTT
TRBJ1-5,.,16,TRBV4-2,TRBD1,CASSQEIGTVNQPQHF,TGTGCCAGCAGCCAAGAGATAGGGACAGTTAATCAGCCCCAGCATTTT
TRBJ2-7,few,13,TRBV7-3,.,CASSSLSSYEQYF,TGTGCCAGCAGCTCCTTGAGCTCCTACGAGCAGTACTTC
TRBJ2-5,.,15,TRBV5-5,TRBD1,CASSFGDRGMETQYF,TGTGCCAGCAGCTTCGGAGACAGGGGGATGGAGACCCAGTACTTC
TRBJ1-2,.,15,TRBV6-2/TRBV6-3,.,CASSYLQSTNYGYTF,TGTGCCAGCAGTTACTTACAATCCACTAACTATGGCTACACCTTC
TRBJ2-1,many,15,TRBV15,TRBD1,CATSRMGQPYNEQFF,TGTGCCACCAGCAGAATGGGACAGCCTTACAATGAGCAGTTCTTC
TRBJ1-2,many,15,TRBV11-2,.,CASSLVAGANYGYTF,TGTGCCAGCAGCTTAGTGGCAGGTGCCAACTATGGCTACACCTTC
TRBJ2-1,.,17,TRBV13,TRBD1,CASSDRRQGTPYNEQFF,TGTGCCAGCAGCGATCGGAGACAGGGCACCCCCTACAATGAGCAGTTCTTC
TRBJ2-7,.,15,TRBV5-1,TRBD2,CASSSGLAGGHEQYF,TGCGCCAGCAGCTCAGGACTAGCGGGAGGACACGAGCAGTACTTC
TRBJ2-7,few,13,TRBV28,.,CASRSRGPPGQYF,TGTGCCAGCAGATCGAGAGGGCCCCCTGGGCAGTACTTC
TRBJ1-6,.,14,TRBV7-6,.,CASSYRTGYSPLHF,TGTGCCAGCAGCTACCGGACTGGTTATTCACCCCTCCACTTT
TRBJ2-7,many,13,TRBV7-2,TRBD2,CASSFSGSGEQYF,TGTGCCAGCAGCTTTAGCGGGAGCGGAGAGCAGTACTTC
TRBJ1-4,.,16,TRBV6-5,.,CASSYGSGTPREKLFF,TGTGCCAGCAGTTACGGGAGCGGGACACCAAGGGAAAAACTGTTTTTT
TRBJ2-3,many,13,TRBV28,.,CASIEGVTDTQYF,TGTGCCAGCATAGAGGGCGTCACAGATACGCAGTATTTT
TRBJ2-3,many,17,TRBV11-2,TRBD2,CASSSHRAGVTTDTQYF,TGTGCCAGCAGCTCCCATCGAGCGGGAGTAACCACAGATACGCAGTATTTT
TRBJ1-1,few,14,TRBV20-1,.,CSAPRGAGNTEAFF,TGCAGTGCGCCGAGGGGGGCGGGGAACACTGAAGCTTTCTTT
TRBJ1-1,many,13,TRBV7-2,.,CASRTDSLGRAFF,TGTGCCAGCAGAACCGACAGCCTGGGGAGAGCTTTCTTT
TRBJ1-2,few,14,TRBV5-1,TRBD1,CASRPGGLGYGYTF,TGCGCCAGCAGACCAGGGGGATTGGGCTATGGCTACACCTTC
TRBJ2-3,many,15,TRBV27,TRBD1,CASSLWTGPTDTQYF,TGTGCCAGCAGTTTATGGACAGGACCCACAGATACGCAGTATTTT